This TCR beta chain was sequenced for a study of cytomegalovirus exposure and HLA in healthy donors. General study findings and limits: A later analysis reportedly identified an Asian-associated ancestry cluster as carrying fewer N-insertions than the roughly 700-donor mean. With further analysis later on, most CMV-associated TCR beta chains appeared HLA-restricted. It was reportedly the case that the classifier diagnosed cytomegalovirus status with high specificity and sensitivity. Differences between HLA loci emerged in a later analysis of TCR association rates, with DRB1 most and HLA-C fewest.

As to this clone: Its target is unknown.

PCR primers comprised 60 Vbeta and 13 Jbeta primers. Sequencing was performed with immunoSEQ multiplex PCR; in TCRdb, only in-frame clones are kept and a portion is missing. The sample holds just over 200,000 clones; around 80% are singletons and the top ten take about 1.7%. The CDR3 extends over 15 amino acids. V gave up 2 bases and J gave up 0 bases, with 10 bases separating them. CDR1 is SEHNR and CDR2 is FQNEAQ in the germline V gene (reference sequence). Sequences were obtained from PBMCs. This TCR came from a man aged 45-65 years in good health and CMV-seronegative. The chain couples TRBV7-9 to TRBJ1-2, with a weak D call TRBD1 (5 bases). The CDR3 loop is CASSLWTTANYGYTF. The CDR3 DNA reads TGTGCCAGCAGCTTATGGACGACAGCTAACTATGGCTACACCTTC.